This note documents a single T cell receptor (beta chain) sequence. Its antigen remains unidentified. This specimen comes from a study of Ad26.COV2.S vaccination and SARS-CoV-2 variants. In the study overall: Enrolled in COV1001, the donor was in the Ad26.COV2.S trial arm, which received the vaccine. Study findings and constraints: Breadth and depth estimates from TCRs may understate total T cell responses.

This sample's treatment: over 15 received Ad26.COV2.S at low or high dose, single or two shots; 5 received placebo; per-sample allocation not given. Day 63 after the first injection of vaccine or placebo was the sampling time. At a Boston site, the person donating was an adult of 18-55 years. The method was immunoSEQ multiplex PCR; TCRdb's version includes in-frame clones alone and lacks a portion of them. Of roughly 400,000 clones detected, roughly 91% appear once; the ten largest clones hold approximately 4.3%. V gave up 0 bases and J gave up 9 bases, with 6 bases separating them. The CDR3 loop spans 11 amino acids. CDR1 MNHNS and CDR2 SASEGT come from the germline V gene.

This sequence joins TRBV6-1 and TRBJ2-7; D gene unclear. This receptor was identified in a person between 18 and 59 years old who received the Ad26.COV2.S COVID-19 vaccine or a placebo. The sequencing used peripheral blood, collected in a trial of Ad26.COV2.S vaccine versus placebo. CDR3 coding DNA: TGTGCCAGCAGTGAAGCGAGGCTGCAGTACTTC. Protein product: CASSEARLQYF.